This entry lists 16 T cell receptor beta chains sequenced from one sample in a study of spatial heterogeneity in lung cancer. TCRdb ran MiXCR on the 5' RACE reads and lists one entry per CDR3 protein. Counted here are roughly 82,000 distinct CDR3 sequences, roughly an eighth occurring once; the ten biggest clones make up about 4.5%. The time point was: sample taken at primary tumor resection. Whole RNA, which was extracted from tumor, nontumor lung tissue or frozen PBMC, was sequenced without any cell sorting. The sample consisted of PBMCs, taken at surgery. Every receptor here comes from a male donor with early-stage non-small cell lung cancer.

This clonotype was observed a few times. This chain joins TRBV19 and TRBJ1-5; TRBD1 might be the D (6 bases). Trimming shortened V by 2 bases and J by 4 bases, and 12 bases separated the two germline ends. This CDR3 is 15 amino acids long. The germline CDR1 and CDR2 sequences are LNHDA and SQIVND (reference sequence). CDR3 region: CASSIPRQANQPQHF. CDR3 nucleotide sequence: TGTGCCAGTAGTATACCCCGACAGGCGAATCAGCCCCAGCATTTT. Combining the CDR3 with reference TRBV19 and TRBJ1-5 gives the whole variable domain DGGITQSPKYLFRKEGQNVTLSCEQNLNHDAMYWYRQDPGQGLRLIYYSQIVNDFQKGDIAEGYSVSREKKESFPLTVTSAQKNPTAFYLCASSIPRQANQPQHFGDGTRLSIL.

The gene calls are TRBV20-1 and TRBJ2-5; TRBD2 aligns across 7 bases. Germline V gene data show CDR1 as DFQATT and CDR2 as SNEGSKA (reference sequence). The length of the CDR3 is 15 residues. J was trimmed by 5 bases and V by 6 bases; bases with no gene match: 15. For the CDR3, the DNA is TGCAGTGCCCTACCCCACAGCGGGGATTATGAGACCCAGTACTTC. Translation gives CSALPHSGDYETQYF.

The table lists this clonotype with many counts. The chain is built from TRBV12-3 or TRBV12-4 and TRBJ1-1; D call uncertain. V was cut by 5 bases and J by 11 bases, with 15 bases left in between. The length of the CDR3 is 12 residues. CDR3 protein: CASSPDSLDAFF. For the CDR3, the DNA is TGTGCCAGCAGTCCGGACTCGCTGGATGCTTTCTTT.

At least ten counts were recorded for this clonotype. V usage is TRBV24-1 and J usage is TRBJ1-2, with TRBD1 matching over 9 bases. V lost 4 bases and J lost 6; bases outside the gene matches: 8. Germline CDR1 reads KGHDR; CDR2 reads SFDVKD. The CDR3 runs 15 residues. DNA of the CDR3: TGTGCCACCAGTGACCCGGGGACAGGGTCGAATGGCTACACCTTC. Protein sequence: CATSDPGTGSNGYTF.

This clonotype has a handful of counts. This chain uses TRBV6-6 with TRBJ2-3; the match to TRBD2 covers 7 bases. The germline V gene has CDR1 MNHNY and CDR2 SVGAGI (reference sequence). This CDR3 contains 15 residues. The J segment lost 2 bases and the V segment lost 7 bases, leaving 9 bases of the junction unmatched. The CDR3 sequence: CASTPASGFTDTQYF. The DNA for the CDR3 is TGTGCCAGCACCCCCGCTAGCGGTTTCACAGATACGCAGTATTTT.

This chain connects TRBV20-1 to TRBJ2-3; D may match TRBD1 or TRBD2 (5 bases each). The V gene lost 6 bases and the J gene lost 1 base, with 11 bases spanning the gap. The CDR3 is 13 residues long. Germline V lookup: CDR1 DFQATT, CDR2 SNEGSKA (reference sequence). The CDR3 is CSASGGGTDTQYF. The DNA for the CDR3 is TGCAGTGCGAGTGGGGGAGGCACAGATACGCAGTATTTT.

On this clonotype: This could be a read error, since a much larger clone is one nucleotide away. The chain uses TRBV12-3 or TRBV12-4 and TRBJ1-5, with a weak D call TRBD1 (6 bases). The length of the CDR3 is 14 residues. The CDR3 sequence: CVSSQGYPNQPQHF. The CDR3 DNA follows: TGTGTCAGCAGTCAGGGGTACCCTAATCAGCCCCAGCATTTT.

A word on this clonotype: At one boundary the junction diverges from the germline segment, which might be a read error. The V call is TRBV5-1, the J call TRBJ1-1, with no clear D. The CDR3 loop spans 14 amino acids. CDR1 SGHRS and CDR2 YFSETQ come from the germline V gene. The CDR3 nucleotides are TGCGCCGGCAGCTTGGATGGGAGCGACACTGAAGCTTTCTTT. Translation: CAGSLDGSDTEAFF.

A note on this clonotype: A junction boundary mismatches the germline segment, possibly from a read error. The chain joins TRBV5-6 to TRBJ1-6, with D possibly matching TRBD1 (6 bases). Germline loops: CDR1 SGHDT, CDR2 YYEEEE. There are 17 residues in the CDR3. The CDR3 DNA reads as TGTGTCAGCAGCAGCCGGGACACCACAACCTATAATTCACCCCTCCACTTT. Translating gives CVSSSRDTTTYNSPLHF.

The table lists this clonotype with a few counts. The V and J genes are TRBV6-1 and TRBJ1-6; the D is unclear. Germline V gene lookup returns CDR1 MNHNS and CDR2 SASEGT. V lost 2 bases and J 7 bases, leaving 3 bases between the germline ends. There are 12 residues in the CDR3. CDR3 in DNA: TGTGCCAGCAGTGAACGGAATTCACCCCTCCACTTT. Translated, it gives CASSERNSPLHF.

There are a few counts of this clonotype. The V gene is TRBV29-1, the J gene TRBJ1-1, with unresolved D. Germline V gives CDR1 SQVTM, CDR2 ANQGSEA. The CDR3 spans 14 residues. The ends were cut back, 0 bases at V and 1 base at J, with 9 bases in the middle. This CDR3 reads CSVEDTSPNTEAFF. In DNA, the CDR3 is TGCAGCGTTGAAGATACGTCACCGAACACTGAAGCTTTCTTT.

This clonotype was observed a few times. The rearrangement links TRBV20-1 to TRBJ2-3, with unresolved D. With 0 bases removed from V and 5 bases from J, the gap between germline ends came to 9 bases. The germline CDR1 and CDR2 sequences are DFQATT and SNEGSKA (reference sequence). The CDR3 runs to 13 residues. The CDR3 bases are TGCAGTGCTAGAGATGAAAGAGGAGATACGCAGTATTTT. Protein sequence: CSARDERGDTQYF.

This clonotype was observed a handful of times. V and J are TRBV6-6 and TRBJ2-1; 10 bases map to TRBD1. CDR3 length: 16 residues. Looked up from germline, CDR1 is MNHNY and CDR2 is SVGAGI (reference sequence). V trimming: 6 bases; J trimming: 9 bases; junction bases outside the gene matches: 14. Written as DNA, the CDR3 is TGTGCCAGCAGCCAACATATGGGGACAGGGGATGGTGAGCAGTTCTTC. Its translation is CASSQHMGTGDGEQFF.

The chain has TRBV5-1 and TRBJ1-1; D is perhaps TRBD1 (5 bases). Germline V CDR1 and CDR2: SGHRS, YFSETQ. This CDR3 is 13 amino acids long. With 5 bases removed from V and 11 bases from J, the gap between germline ends came to 19 bases. CDR3 DNA sequence: TGCGCCAGCAGAATGGATGGGGGGGGAGAGGCTTTCTTT. It translates to CASRMDGGGEAFF.

The sample holds many counts of this clonotype. The chain joins TRBV12-3 or TRBV12-4 to TRBJ2-1; TRBD2 agrees at 10 bases. The CDR3 extends over 17 amino acids. Trimming at V came to 1 base and at J to 7 bases, leaving 10 bases not matched to a gene. The CDR3 spells CASSLGFRLAGENEQFF. CDR3 coding DNA: TGTGCCAGCAGTTTAGGATTCCGGCTAGCGGGGGAGAATGAGCAGTTCTTC.

This clonotype was seen a handful of times. The chain uses TRBV9 and TRBJ2-5; D possibly corresponds to TRBD1 (5 bases). Germline V gene data show CDR1 as SGDLS and CDR2 as YYNGEE. The CDR3 consists of 13 residues. The ends were cut back, 3 bases at V and 4 bases at J, with 10 bases in the middle. As DNA, the CDR3 is TGTGCCAGCAGCGATACAGGCTTAGAGACCCAGTACTTC. This encodes CASSDTGLETQYF.